Here is one T cell receptor beta chain with its context. The antigen remains unidentified. PCR was performed using 60 Vbeta and 13 Jbeta primers. Libraries were prepared by immunoSEQ multiplex PCR; TCRdb keeps only in-frame clonotypes and omits some of them. This sample yields around 200,000 clones, of which roughly 80% are seen a single time; approximately 0.8% belongs to the top ten. The CDR3 sequence is 14 residues long. The junction had 4 bases not matched to a gene; V was cut back by 6 bases and J by 11 bases. Looked up from germline, CDR1 is MNHEY and CDR2 is SMNVEV (reference sequence). The data belong to a study of cytomegalovirus exposure and HLA in healthy donors. The study, taken as a whole, reports: According to the study, around 180 TCR beta chains were cytomegalovirus-associated.

The chain is built from TRBV27 and TRBJ2-1, with 16 bases aligning to TRBD2. The receptor was isolated from a woman aged 18-29 years in good health and CMV-seronegative. Sequencing was carried out using PBMCs. CDR3 nucleotide sequence: TGTGCCAGCAGCGGGACTAGCGGGGGGGCCAAGCAGTTCTTC. Translation gives CASSGTSGGAKQFF.